This T cell receptor beta chain was sequenced in a study of shared T cell receptors in the human thymus. The data were produced by immunoSEQ multiplex PCR, yet TCRdb's version contains in-frame clones alone and is incomplete. The sample lists some 700,000 clones; 70% to 90% were seen once. Trimming removed 4 bases from V and 6 bases from J, with 22 bases in between. Per germline, CDR1 MGHDK and CDR2 SYGVNS. This CDR3 has 16 amino acids. These data were also reused for a study on human thymus T cells. From that second work: Gene usage (both V and J) appeared biased in thymic and blood repertoires.

Sequencing input: thymocytes. The V and J genes are TRBV25-1 and TRBJ2-7; TRBD1 is a possible D gene (6 bases). The source is a girl under three years old with a congenital heart defect. In nucleotides, the CDR3 is TGTGCCAGCAGTGGGCGCGGACAGCCCAGACACTCCGAGCAGTACTTC. Translated: CASSGRGQPRHSEQYF.